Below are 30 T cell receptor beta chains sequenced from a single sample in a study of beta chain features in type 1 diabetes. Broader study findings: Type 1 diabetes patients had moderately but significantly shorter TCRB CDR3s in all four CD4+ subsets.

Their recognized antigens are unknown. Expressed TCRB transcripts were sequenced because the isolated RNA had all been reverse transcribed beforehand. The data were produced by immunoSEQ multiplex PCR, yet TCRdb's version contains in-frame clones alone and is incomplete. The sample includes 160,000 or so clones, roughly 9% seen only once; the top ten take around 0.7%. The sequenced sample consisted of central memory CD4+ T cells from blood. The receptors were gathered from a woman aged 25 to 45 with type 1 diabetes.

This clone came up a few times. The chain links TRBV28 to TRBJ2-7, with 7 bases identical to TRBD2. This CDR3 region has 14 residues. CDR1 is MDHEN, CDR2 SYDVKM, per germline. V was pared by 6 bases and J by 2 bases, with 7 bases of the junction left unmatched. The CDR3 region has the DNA TGTGCCAGCAGGACCCCTCGGGGGGCCTACGAGCAGTACTTC. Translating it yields CASRTPRGAYEQYF.

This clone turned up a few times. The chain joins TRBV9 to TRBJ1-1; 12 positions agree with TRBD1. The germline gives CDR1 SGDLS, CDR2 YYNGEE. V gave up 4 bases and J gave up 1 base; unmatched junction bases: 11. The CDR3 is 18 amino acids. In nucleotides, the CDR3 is TGTGCCAGCAGCCCCTTGTCCCGGGACAGGGGGCGGAACACTGAAGCTTTCTTT. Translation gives CASSPLSRDRGRNTEAFF.

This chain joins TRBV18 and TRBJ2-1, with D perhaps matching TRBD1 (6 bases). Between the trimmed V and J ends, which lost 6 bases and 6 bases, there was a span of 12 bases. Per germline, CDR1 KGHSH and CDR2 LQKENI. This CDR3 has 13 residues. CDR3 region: CASSPGTINEQFF. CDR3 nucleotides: TGTGCCAGCTCTCCTGGGACAATCAATGAGCAGTTCTTC.

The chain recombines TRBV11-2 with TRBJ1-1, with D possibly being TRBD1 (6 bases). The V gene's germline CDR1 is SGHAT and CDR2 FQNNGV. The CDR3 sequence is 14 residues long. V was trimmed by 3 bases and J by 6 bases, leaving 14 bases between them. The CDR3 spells CASSFVRGSAEAFF. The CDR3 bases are TGTGCCAGCAGCTTCGTCAGGGGATCCGCTGAAGCTTTCTTT.

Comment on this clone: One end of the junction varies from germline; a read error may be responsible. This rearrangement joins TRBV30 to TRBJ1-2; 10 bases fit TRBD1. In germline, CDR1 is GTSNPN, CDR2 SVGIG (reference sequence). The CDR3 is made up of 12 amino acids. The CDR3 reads CAWSIPTGGCTF. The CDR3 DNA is TGTGCCTGGAGTATCCCGACAGGGGGCTGCACCTTC.

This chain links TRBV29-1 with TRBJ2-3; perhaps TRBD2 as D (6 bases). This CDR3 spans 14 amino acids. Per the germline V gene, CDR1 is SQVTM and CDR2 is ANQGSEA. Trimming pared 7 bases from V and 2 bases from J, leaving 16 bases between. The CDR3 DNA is TGCAGCGCCCAGCCGACTAGTCCCACAGATACGCAGTATTTT. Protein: CSAQPTSPTDTQYF.

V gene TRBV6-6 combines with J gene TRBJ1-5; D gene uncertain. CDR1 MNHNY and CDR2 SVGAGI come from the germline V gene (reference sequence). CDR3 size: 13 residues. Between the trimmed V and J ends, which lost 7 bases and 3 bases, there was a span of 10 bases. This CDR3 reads CASMNRNNQPQHF. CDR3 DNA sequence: TGTGCCAGCATGAACAGAAACAATCAGCCCCAGCATTTT.

Here the CDR3 reads CASSLQGADTQYF. DNA for the CDR3: TGTGCCAGCAGCCTCCAGGGGGCAGATACGCAGTATTTT. The rearrangement links TRBV7-2 to TRBJ2-3; 7 bases are a match to TRBD1. The CDR3 sequence is 13 residues long. Per germline, CDR1 SGHTA and CDR2 FQGNSA. V dropped 5 bases and J dropped 4; count of bases not matched to a gene: 3.

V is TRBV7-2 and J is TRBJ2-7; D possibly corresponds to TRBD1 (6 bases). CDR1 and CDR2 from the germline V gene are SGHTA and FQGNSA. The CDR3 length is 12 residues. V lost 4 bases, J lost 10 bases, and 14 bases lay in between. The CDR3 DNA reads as TGTGCCAGCAGCTCAATCTTGGGACACCAGTACTTC. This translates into CASSSILGHQYF.

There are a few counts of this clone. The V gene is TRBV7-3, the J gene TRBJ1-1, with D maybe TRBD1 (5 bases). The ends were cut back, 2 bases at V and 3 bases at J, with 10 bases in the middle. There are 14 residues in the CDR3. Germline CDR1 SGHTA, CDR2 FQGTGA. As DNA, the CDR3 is TGTGCCAGCAGCTTACAGGGTCAGGACACTGAAGCTTTCTTT. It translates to CASSLQGQDTEAFF.

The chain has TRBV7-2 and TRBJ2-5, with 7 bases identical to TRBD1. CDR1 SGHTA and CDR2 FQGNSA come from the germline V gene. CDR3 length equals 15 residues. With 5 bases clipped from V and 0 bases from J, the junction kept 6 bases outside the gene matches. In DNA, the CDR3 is TGTGCCAGCAGCCCGTCGACAGGGCACCAAGAGACCCAGTACTTC. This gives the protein CASSPSTGHQETQYF. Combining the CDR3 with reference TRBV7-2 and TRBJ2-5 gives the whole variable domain GAGVSQSPSNKVTEKGKDVELRCDPISGHTALYWYRQSLGQGLEFLIYFQGNSAPDKSGLPSDRFSAERTGGSVSTLTIQRTQQEDSAVYLCASSPSTGHQETQYFGPGTRLLVL.

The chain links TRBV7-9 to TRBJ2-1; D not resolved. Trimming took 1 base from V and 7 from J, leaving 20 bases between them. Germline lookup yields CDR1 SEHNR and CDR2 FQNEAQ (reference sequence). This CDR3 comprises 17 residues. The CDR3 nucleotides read TGTGCCAGCAGCTTAGAGTCTGCGACCCCCCAGAGGAATGAGCAGTTCTTC. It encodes CASSLESATPQRNEQFF.

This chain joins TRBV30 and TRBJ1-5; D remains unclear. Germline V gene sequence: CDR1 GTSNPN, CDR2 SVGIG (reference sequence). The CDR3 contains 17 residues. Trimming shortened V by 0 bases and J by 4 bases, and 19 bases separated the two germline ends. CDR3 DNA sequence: TGTGCCTGGAGTGTATACCCCCGGGCGGGGATTAATCAGCCCCAGCATTTT. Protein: CAWSVYPRAGINQPQHF.

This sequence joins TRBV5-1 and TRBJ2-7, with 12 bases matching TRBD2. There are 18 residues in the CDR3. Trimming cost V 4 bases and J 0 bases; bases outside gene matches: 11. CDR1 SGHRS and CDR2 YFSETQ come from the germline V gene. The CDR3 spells CASSGRTSGADSSYEQYF. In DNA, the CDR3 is TGCGCCAGCAGCGGAAGGACTAGCGGGGCCGATAGCTCCTACGAGCAGTACTTC.

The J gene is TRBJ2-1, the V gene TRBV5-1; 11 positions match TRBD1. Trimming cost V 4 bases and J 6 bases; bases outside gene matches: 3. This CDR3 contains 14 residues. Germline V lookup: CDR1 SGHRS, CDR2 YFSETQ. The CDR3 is CASSPGTGGNEQFF. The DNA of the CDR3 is TGCGCCAGCAGCCCCGGGACAGGGGGCAATGAGCAGTTCTTC.

The CDR3 is CASSVALGQGINEQYF. For the CDR3, the DNA is TGTGCCAGCAGCGTAGCCCTTGGACAGGGGATCAACGAGCAGTACTTC. This chain uses TRBV9 with TRBJ2-7; 9 bases are a match to TRBD1. Germline V gene lookup returns CDR1 SGDLS and CDR2 YYNGEE. J was trimmed by 5 bases and V by 0 bases; bases with no gene match: 9. The length of the CDR3 is 16 residues.

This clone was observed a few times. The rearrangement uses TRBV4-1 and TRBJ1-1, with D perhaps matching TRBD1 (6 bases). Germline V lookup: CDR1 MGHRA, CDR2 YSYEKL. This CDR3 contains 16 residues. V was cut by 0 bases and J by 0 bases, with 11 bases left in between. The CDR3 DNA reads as TGCGCCAGCAGCCAAGATCACAGGGTTATGAACACTGAAGCTTTCTTT. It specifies CASSQDHRVMNTEAFF.

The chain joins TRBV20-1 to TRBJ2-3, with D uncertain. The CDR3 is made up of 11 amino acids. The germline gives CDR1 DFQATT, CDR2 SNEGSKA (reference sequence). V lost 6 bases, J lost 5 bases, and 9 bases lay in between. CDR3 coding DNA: TGCAGTGCAGTAAGAGGAGATACGCAGTATTTT. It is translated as CSAVRGDTQYF.

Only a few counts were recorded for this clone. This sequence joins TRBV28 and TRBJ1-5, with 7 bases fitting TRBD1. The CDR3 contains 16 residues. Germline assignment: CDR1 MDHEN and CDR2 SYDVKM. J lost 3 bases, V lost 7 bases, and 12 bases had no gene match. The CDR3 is CASTNLDREYNQPQHF. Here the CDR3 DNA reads TGTGCCAGCACCAATCTCGACAGGGAATACAATCAGCCCCAGCATTTT.

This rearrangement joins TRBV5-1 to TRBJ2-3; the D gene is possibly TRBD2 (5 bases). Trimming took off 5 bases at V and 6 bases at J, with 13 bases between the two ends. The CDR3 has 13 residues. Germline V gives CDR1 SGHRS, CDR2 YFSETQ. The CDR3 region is CASRTIPEDTQYF. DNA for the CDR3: TGCGCCAGCAGGACTATTCCCGAGGATACGCAGTATTTT. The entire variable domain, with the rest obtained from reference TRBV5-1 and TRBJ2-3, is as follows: KAGVTQTPRYLIKTRGQQVTLSCSPISGHRSVSWYQQTPGQGLQFLFEYFSETQRNKGNFPGRFSGRQFSNSRSEMNVSTLELGDSALYLCASRTIPEDTQYFGPGTRLTVL.

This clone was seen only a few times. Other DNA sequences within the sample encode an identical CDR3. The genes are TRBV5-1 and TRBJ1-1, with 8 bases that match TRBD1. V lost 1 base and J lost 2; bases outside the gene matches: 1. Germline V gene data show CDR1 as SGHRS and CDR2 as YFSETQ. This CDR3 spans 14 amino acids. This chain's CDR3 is CASSLTGGNTEAFF. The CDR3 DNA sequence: TGCGCCAGCAGCTTGACAGGGGGTAACACTGAAGCTTTCTTT.

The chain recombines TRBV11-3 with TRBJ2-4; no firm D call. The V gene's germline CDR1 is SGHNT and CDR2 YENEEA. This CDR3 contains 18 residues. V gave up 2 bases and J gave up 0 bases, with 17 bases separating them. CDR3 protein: CASSLTPHPTLAKNIQYF. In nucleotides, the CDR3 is TGTGCCAGCAGCTTAACTCCTCATCCCACTTTAGCCAAAAACATTCAGTACTTC.

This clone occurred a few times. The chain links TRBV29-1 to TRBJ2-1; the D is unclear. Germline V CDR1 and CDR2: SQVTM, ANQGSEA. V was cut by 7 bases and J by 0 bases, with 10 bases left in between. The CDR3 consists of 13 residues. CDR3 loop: CSADSSSYNEQFF. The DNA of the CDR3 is TGCAGCGCCGACTCCAGCTCCTACAATGAGCAGTTCTTC.

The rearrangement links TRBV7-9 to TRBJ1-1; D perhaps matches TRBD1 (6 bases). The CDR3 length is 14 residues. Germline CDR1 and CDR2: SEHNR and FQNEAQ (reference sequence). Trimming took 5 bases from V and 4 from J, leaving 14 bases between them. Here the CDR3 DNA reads TGTGCCAGCAGCGTCGCGAGGGGGGGCACTGAAGCTTTCTTT. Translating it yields CASSVARGGTEAFF. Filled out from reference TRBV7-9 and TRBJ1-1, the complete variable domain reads DTGVSQNPRHKITKRGQNVTFRCDPISEHNRLYWYRQTLGQGPEFLTYFQNEAQLEKSRLLSDRFSAERPKGSFSTLEIQRTEQGDSAMYLCASSVARGGTEAFFGQGTRLTVV.

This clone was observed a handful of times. The CDR3 sequence is CASSFQGVRYYEQYF. CDR3 nucleotide sequence: TGTGCCAGCAGTTTCCAGGGGGTACGGTATTACGAGCAGTACTTC. This rearrangement joins TRBV27 to TRBJ2-7; 7 positions match TRBD1. The J segment lost 4 bases and the V segment lost 3 bases, leaving 9 bases of the junction unmatched. The CDR3 loop spans 15 amino acids. Germline CDR1 MNHEY, CDR2 SMNVEV (reference sequence).

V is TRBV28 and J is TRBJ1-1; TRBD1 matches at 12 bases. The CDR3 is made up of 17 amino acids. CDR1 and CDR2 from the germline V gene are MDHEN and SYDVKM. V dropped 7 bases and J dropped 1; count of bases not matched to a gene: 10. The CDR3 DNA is TGTGCCAGCATCCATGGGGACAGGGGGCTGCGGAACACTGAAGCTTTCTTT. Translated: CASIHGDRGLRNTEAFF.

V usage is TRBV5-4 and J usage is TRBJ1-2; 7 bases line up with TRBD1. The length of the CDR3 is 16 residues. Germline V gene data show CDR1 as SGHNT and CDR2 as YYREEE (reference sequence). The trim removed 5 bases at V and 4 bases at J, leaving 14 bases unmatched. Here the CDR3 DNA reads TGTGCCAGCAGTATGGGATTTGACAGGGACCTCTATGGCTACACCTTC. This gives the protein CASSMGFDRDLYGYTF.

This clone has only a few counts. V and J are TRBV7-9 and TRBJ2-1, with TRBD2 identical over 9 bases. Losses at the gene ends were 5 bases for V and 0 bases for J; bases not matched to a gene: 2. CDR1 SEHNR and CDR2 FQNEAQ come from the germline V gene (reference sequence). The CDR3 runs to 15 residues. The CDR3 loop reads CASSPAGGSYNEQFF. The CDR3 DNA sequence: TGTGCCAGCAGCCCAGCGGGAGGCTCCTACAATGAGCAGTTCTTC.

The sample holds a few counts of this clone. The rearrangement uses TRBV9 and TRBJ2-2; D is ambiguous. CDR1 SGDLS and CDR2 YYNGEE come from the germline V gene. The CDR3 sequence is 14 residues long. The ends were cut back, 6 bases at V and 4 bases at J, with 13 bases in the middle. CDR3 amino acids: CASNPTAGTGELFF. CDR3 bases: TGTGCCAGCAACCCTACTGCAGGCACCGGGGAGCTGTTTTTT. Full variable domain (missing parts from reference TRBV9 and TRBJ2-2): DSGVTQTPKHLITATGQRVTLRCSPRSGDLSVYWYQQSLDQGLQFLIQYYNGEERAKGNILERFSAQQFPDLHSELNLSSLELGDSALYFCASNPTAGTGELFFGEGSRLTVL.

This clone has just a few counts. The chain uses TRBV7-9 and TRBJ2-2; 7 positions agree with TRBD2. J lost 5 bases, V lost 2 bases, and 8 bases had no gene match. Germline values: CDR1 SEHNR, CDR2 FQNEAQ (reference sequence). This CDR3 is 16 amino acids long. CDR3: CASSLYGGGSTGELFF. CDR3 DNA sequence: TGTGCCAGCAGCTTATATGGCGGGGGAAGTACCGGGGAGCTGTTTTTT.